This T cell receptor (beta chain) was sequenced in a study of T cells after yellow fever vaccination (dated by TCRdb to between 2018 and 2021). Context from the whole study: Libraries from fractions with low cell numbers were prepared with the SMART-Seq v4 Ultra Low Input RNA kit. Two healthy male donors made up the cohort, one aged 18 to 30 years and the other aged 30 to 39 years. To follow T-cell clones before and after primary and booster YFV17D yellow fever vaccination, bulk TCR alpha and beta repertoires were sequenced over time. Bulk PBMC replicates and cell subsets were isolated from blood drawn at multiple timepoints before and after both primary and secondary immunization.

This clonotype appeared a few times. Its specific antigen is unknown. Per-nucleotide qualities are absent, and no much larger clonotype sits a single base away. After removal of 3 bases from V and 8 bases from J, the junction retains 6 bases not matched to a gene. From a lookup of the germline V gene, CDR1 and CDR2 are SGHTA and FQGNSA. CDR3 length: 15 amino acids, cysteine to phenylalanine. Just CDR3 DNA is preserved here, 45 bases in frame from base 1. This sample's treatment or condition label indicates: live attenuated yellow fever vaccine strain. At every blood-draw timepoint, two biological replicates of bulk PBMCs were collected. PBMCs were isolated from peripheral blood using a standard Ficoll-Paque protocol. TriZol was used to extract RNA from bulk PBMCs, from CD4 and CD8 fractions, and from dextramer-positive and dextramer-negative fractions. The study at large found these results: FACS-sorted repertoires could contain abundant contaminating clonotypes from the bulk population, so computational filtering was required. After the booster, most of the clones that had expanded following primary vaccination were detected again (96% of CD4 and roughly 88% of CD8), which suggests that memory was broadly maintained. Only two donors were included in the study, so the extent to which the findings can be generalized is limited. The secondary T-cell response was weaker than the primary response but faster, peaking on day 5 instead of day 15. A small share of clonotypes was detected in both CD4 and CD8 compartments, with the overlap likely arising from convergent recombination.

TCR cDNA was synthesized by 5'RACE template switching, which introduced a universal primer site and unique molecular identifiers. Priming of cDNA synthesis was performed from both the TCR alpha and TCR beta constant segments. Libraries were amplified in two PCR steps, with sample barcodes and sequencing adapters added in the second step. Sequencing of libraries was performed on Illumina HiSeq 2500 (2x100 bp) or NovaSeq (2x150 bp). Under the source paper's analysis protocol: Demultiplexing of reads and collapsing into UMI consensus sequences were performed with MIGEC, and V(D)J alignment was carried out with MiXCR. Clonotypes responding to the vaccine were identified with edgeR on replicate PBMC samples, with the criteria of FDR below 0.01 and a log2 fold change above 5 up to day 15. CD4 or CD8 identity was assigned to each bulk clonotype according to whether the clonotype was present at higher abundance in the sequenced CD4 repertoire or the sequenced CD8 repertoire. The public reads were reprocessed in TCRdb via fastp at Q25 and MiXCR, keeping in-frame beta chains. One record per CDR3 amino acid sequence lists the most common genes and DNA. TCRdb, rather than the study authors, made the V and J calls. The sample yields hundreds of thousands of distinct CDR3 sequences; 13% were counted once. The ten largest account for about an eighth of the sample.

The chain uses TRBV7-2 and TRBJ1-5; the junction holds 11 bases that match TRBD1. This sample comprised PBMCs, obtained on the day of the yellow fever booster vaccination. The clonotype comes from a man aged 25-40 years who received the YFV17D yellow fever vaccine. The CDR3 region: CASSLFPGQGEPQHF. The DNA sequence follows: TGTGCCAGCAGCTTGTTTCCGGGACAGGGGGAGCCCCAGCATTTT.